This is a list of T cell receptor beta chains from one sample in a study of T cell responses to AZD1222 COVID-19 vaccine. Libraries were prepared by immunoSEQ multiplex PCR; TCRdb keeps only in-frame clonotypes and omits some of them. The sample carries about 140,000 clones, roughly 90% recorded once. This specimen consisted of peripheral blood, obtained 28 days after the second AZD1222 dose. These receptors were collected from an adult who received the AZD1222 COVID-19 vaccine. The CDR3 runs from the conserved cysteine through the conserved F or W. The D gene is left open where the match is weak. Rows may omit the clone size; those that give it use once, few, many or a size class.

>.|TRBJ2-1|TRBV14|.
CASSQEGSEANEQFF
TGTGCCAGCAGCCAAGAAGGATCGGAAGCCAATGAGCAGTTCTTC
>TRBD2|TRBJ2-3|TRBV7-2|.
CASSSSGGASTQYF
TGTGCCAGCAGCAGTAGCGGGGGGGCAAGTACGCAGTATTTT
>TRBD2|TRBJ2-1|TRBV28|.
CASSLPTSGPYNEQFF
TGTGCCAGCAGTTTACCGACTAGCGGGCCCTACAATGAGCAGTTCTTC
>.|TRBJ2-2|TRBV6-1|.
CASSDPPGELFF
TGTGCCAGCAGTGATCCCCCCGGGGAGCTGTTTTTT
>.|TRBJ2-1|TRBV24-1|few
CATSARGNYNEQFF
TGTGCCACCAGTGCGCGGGGTAACTACAATGAGCAGTTCTTC
>TRBD1|TRBJ1-5|TRBV19|.
CASSTRDRGNQPQHF
TGTGCCAGTAGTACCCGGGACAGGGGAAATCAGCCCCAGCATTTT
>.|TRBJ1-2|TRBV14|.
CASSQDRGYGGYTF
TGTGCCAGCAGCCAAGATAGGGGGTATGGTGGCTACACCTTC
>.|TRBJ1-1|TRBV12-5|.
CASGLRETEAFF
TGTGCTAGTGGTTTGAGGGAGACTGAAGCTTTCTTT
>TRBD1|TRBJ2-7|TRBV5-4|.
CASSLVAGQGNYEQYF
TGTGCCAGCAGCTTGGTTGCCGGACAGGGGAACTACGAGCAGTACTTC
>TRBD2|TRBJ2-2|TRBV5-4|.
CASRSGLAGGSAGELFF
TGTGCCAGCAGATCGGGACTAGCGGGAGGGTCGGCCGGGGAGCTGTTTTTT
>TRBD2|TRBJ2-3|TRBV5-4|.
CASSSSGRESDTQYF
TGTGCCAGCAGCTCTAGCGGGAGGGAGTCAGATACGCAGTATTTT
>.|TRBJ1-6|TRBV5-4|.
CASSRGGTGNSPLHF
TGTGCCAGCAGCCGGGGCGGGACGGGGAATTCACCCCTCCACTTT
>.|TRBJ2-3|TRBV7-3|.
CASSSLPTATDTQYF
TGTGCCAGCAGCTCCTTACCGACTGCCACAGATACGCAGTATTTT
>TRBD2|TRBJ2-2|TRBV20-1|.
CSASSGGDTGELFF
TGCAGTGCCAGTAGCGGGGGGGACACCGGGGAGCTGTTTTTT
>TRBD1|TRBJ1-2|TRBV7-2|.
CASSQTGGGYTF
TGTGCCAGCAGCCAAACAGGGGGCGGCTACACCTTC
>.|TRBJ2-2|TRBV11-1|.
CASSQVGAGELFF
TGTGCCAGCAGTCAAGTAGGGGCCGGGGAGCTGTTTTTT
>TRBD1|TRBJ1-4|TRBV5-1|.
CASSFGQVVANEKLFF
TGCGCCAGCAGTTTTGGACAGGTCGTGGCTAATGAAAAACTGTTTTTT
>.|TRBJ1-5|TRBV9|.
CASTTDGSQNQPQHF
TGTGCCAGCACCACCGACGGGTCGCAAAATCAGCCCCAGCATTTT
>.|TRBJ1-1|TRBV7-3|.
CASSFSTNTEAFF
TGTGCCAGCAGCTTTTCAACAAACACTGAAGCTTTCTTT
>TRBD1|TRBJ1-2|TRBV6-5|.
CASSTSGTGGYTF
TGTGCCAGCAGTACGTCAGGGACAGGTGGCTACACCTTC
>.|TRBJ1-3|TRBV4-2|.
CASSQATQTRGNTIYF
TGTGCCAGCAGCCAAGCGACTCAGACCCGAGGAAACACCATATATTTT
>TRBD1|TRBJ2-7|TRBV7-9|.
CASSPRGPGEQYF
TGTGCCAGCAGCCCCAGGGGGCCCGGCGAGCAGTACTTC